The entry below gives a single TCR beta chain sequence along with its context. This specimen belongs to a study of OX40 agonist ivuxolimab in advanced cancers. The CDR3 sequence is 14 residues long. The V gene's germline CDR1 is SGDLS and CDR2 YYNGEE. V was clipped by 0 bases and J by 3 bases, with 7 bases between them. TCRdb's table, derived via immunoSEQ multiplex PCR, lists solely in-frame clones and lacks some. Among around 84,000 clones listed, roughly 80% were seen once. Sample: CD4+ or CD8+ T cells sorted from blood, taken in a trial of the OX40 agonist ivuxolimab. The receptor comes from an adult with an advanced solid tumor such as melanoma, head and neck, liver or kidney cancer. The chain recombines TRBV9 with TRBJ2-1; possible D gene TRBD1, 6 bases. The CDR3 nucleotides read TGTGCCAGCAGCGTAGAGGGGGACTACAATGAGCAGTTCTTC. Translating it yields CASSVEGDYNEQFF.